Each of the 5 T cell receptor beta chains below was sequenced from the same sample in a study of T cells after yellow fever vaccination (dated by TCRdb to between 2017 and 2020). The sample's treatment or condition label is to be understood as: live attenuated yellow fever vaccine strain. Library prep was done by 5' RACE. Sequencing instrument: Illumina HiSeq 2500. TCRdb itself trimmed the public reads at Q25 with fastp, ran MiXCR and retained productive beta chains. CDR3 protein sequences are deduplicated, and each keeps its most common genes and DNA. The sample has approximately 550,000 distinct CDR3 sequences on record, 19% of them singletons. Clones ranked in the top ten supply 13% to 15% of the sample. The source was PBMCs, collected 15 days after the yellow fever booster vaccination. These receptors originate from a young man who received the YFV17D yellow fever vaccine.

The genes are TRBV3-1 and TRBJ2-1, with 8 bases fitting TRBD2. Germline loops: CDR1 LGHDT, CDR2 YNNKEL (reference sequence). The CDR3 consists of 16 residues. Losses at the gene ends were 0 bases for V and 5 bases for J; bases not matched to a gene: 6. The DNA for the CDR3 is TGTGCCAGCAGCCAAGAAACGCTAGCGGGTAACAATGAGCAGTTCTTC. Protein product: CASSQETLAGNNEQFF.

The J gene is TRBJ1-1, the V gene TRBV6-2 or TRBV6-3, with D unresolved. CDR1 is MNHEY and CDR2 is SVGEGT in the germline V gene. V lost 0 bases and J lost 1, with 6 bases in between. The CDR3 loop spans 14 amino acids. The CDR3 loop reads CASSYSQANTEAFF. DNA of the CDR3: TGTGCCAGCAGTTACTCGCAGGCGAACACTGAAGCTTTCTTT.

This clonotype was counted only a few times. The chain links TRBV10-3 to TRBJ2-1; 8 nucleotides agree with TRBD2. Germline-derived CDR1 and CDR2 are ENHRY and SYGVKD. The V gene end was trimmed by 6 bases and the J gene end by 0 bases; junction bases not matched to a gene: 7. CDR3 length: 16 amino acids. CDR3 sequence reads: CAIRSIAGSSYNEQFF. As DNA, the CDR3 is TGTGCCATCAGGTCAATAGCGGGAAGCTCCTACAATGAGCAGTTCTTC.

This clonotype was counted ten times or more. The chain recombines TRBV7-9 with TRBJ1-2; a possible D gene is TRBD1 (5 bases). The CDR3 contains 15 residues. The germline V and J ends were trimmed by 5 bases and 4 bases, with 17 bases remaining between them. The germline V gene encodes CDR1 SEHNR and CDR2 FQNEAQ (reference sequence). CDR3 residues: CASSLGGARSYGYTF. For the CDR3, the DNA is TGTGCCAGCAGCCTGGGGGGAGCCAGGAGCTATGGCTACACCTTC.

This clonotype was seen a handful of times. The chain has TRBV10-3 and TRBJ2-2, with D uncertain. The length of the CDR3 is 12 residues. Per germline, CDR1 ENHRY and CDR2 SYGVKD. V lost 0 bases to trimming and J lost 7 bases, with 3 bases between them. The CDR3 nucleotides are TGTGCCATCAGTGAGTCCAACGGGGAGCTGTTTTTT. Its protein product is CAISESNGELFF.